This TCR beta chain originates from a study of breast tumors, draining lymph nodes, adjacent tissues. One entry per CDR3 protein results from TCRdb running MiXCR on the multiplex PCR reads. The sample shows some 170,000 distinct CDR3 sequences, approximately 30% of them seen only once. Broader study findings: Tumors had less TCR diversity than lymph nodes, more than nontumor tissue.

The lymph nodes were axillary draining lymph nodes from breast cancer patients. The CDR3 sequence is 13 residues long. CDR1 and CDR2 (germline): DFQATT, SNEGSKA (reference sequence). Trimming stripped 6 bases from V and 0 bases from J, with 11 bases between. About this clonotype itself: What it binds is unknown.

This chain connects TRBV20-1 to TRBJ1-1; D is possibly TRBD1 (6 bases). Sequenced sample: axillary lymph node tissue. The clonotype comes from a female donor with breast cancer. Some clones in this sample may be carry-over from other donors' samples. CDR3 protein: CSALQGLNTEAFF. In DNA form, the CDR3 reads TGCAGTGCCCTACAGGGATTGAACACTGAAGCTTTCTTT.